What follows describes a single T cell receptor (beta chain). Antigen specificity is unknown. The CDR3 contains 13 residues. Germline loops: CDR1 LNHDA, CDR2 SQIVND (reference sequence). V shed 1 base and J shed 10 bases, with 11 bases lying between them. The sample is drawn from a study of cytomegalovirus exposure and HLA in healthy donors. Study as a whole: Samples from HLA-typed donors yielded about 85 million unique TCRs in an early data release. Of all 398 donors who were genotyped, roughly 81% belonged to the Caucasian-associated ancestry cluster.

Findings and limits, study-wide: It was reportedly the case that the classifier diagnosed cytomegalovirus status with high specificity and sensitivity.

While unrecorded immune exposures were likely, the donors were nominally healthy when sampled. Researchers ran the PCR with 60 Vbeta and 13 Jbeta primers. Some clones are missing from TCRdb's copy, which holds only in-frame ones; the method was immunoSEQ multiplex PCR. The repertoire has roughly 140,000 clones, roughly 82% of them found once; the top ten carry 5% to 7.5%. This receptor was identified in a woman aged 50 to 60 in good health and CMV-seropositive. This sequence joins TRBV19 and TRBJ2-1, with D possibly TRBD2 on 7 matching bases. Sequencing input: PBMCs. The CDR3: CASSIAGGREQFF. In nucleotides, the CDR3 is TGTGCCAGTAGTATAGCGGGGGGCCGAGAGCAGTTCTTC.